This section outlines one T cell receptor (beta chain) sequence together with its context. Antigen: not known. These data belong to a study of cytomegalovirus exposure and HLA in healthy donors. Study-wide findings and caveats: Sequencing depth across donors, presence/absence analyses assumed, was roughly uniform.

CDR3 length equals 15 residues. J lost 8 bases, V lost 4 bases, and 10 bases had no gene match. CDR1 and CDR2 from the germline V gene are SGHDT and YYEEEE. PCR employed 60 Vbeta and 13 Jbeta primers. Under the authors' procedure: A follow-up analysis tallied 65 million to 80 million unique TCR beta chains, some 11 million shared. Clones were sequenced by immunoSEQ multiplex PCR, and TCRdb holds only the in-frame ones, with some missing. The V and J calls and the clone size are those of that table, but D and trimming were determined from the DNA. The table has some 110,000 clones, over 60% seen once. Sequenced: PBMCs. J is TRBJ2-1 and V is TRBV5-6; 9 positions agree with TRBD1. This clonotype originated in a man aged 30 to 45 in good health and CMV-seropositive. CDR3 sequence reads: CASSHMGQGWHEQFF. CDR3 nucleotides: TGTGCCAGCAGCCACATGGGACAGGGTTGGCATGAGCAGTTCTTC.